This T cell receptor beta chain was found in a study of T cells after yellow fever vaccination. Study findings and constraints: Detected again after the booster were most primary-vaccination clones, at 96% CD4 and approximately 85% CD8. The bulk population could contribute abundant contaminating clonotypes to FACS-sorted repertoires.

MiXCR, applied by TCRdb to the 5' RACE reads, yields one record per CDR3 protein. The sample lists more than 450,000 distinct CDR3 sequences; about a fifth were seen once. This clonotype was counted only a few times. Its target is not known. The length of the CDR3 is 16 residues. V lost 6 bases and J 0 bases, leaving 15 bases between the germline ends. The receptor's source is a man aged 18-30 years who received the YFV17D yellow fever vaccine. The chain is built from TRBV12-3 or TRBV12-4 and TRBJ2-4, with unresolved D. Sequenced material: PBMCs, taken roughly 20 days after the first yellow fever vaccination. The CDR3 region is CASSFHSRQAKNIQYF. The DNA of the CDR3 is TGTGCCAGCAGCTTTCACAGCAGACAAGCCAAAAACATTCAGTACTTC.